Below, one T cell receptor (beta chain) is given with its context. The antigen remains unidentified. Trimming took 5 bases from V and 2 from J, leaving 13 bases between them. The germline V gene has CDR1 SGHTA and CDR2 FQGNSA. The CDR3 has 14 amino acids. This sample is part of a study of T cell repertoires in cytomegalovirus infection. Across the study: Public TCR beta signatures were indicative of both CMV infection and a matching HLA type. Study-wide results and limits: Individuals carrying CMV plus the relevant HLA were identified by cumulative frequency of public TCR beta families.

Via MiXCR, TCRdb re-called the reads, giving one row per CDR3 protein. This table has roughly 250,000 distinct CDR3 sequences, approximately 22% appearing once. Sequencing used CD8+ T cells from PBMCs. The chain carries TRBV7-2 and TRBJ2-7, with D perhaps given as TRBD1 or TRBD2 (5 bases each). This clonotype was sampled from a human donor in good health (CMV status not recorded). Some clones in this sample may be carry-over from other donors' samples. CDR3 amino acids: CASSPYPGPYEQYF. The DNA of the CDR3 is TGTGCCAGCAGCCCCTACCCGGGACCCTACGAGCAGTACTTC.